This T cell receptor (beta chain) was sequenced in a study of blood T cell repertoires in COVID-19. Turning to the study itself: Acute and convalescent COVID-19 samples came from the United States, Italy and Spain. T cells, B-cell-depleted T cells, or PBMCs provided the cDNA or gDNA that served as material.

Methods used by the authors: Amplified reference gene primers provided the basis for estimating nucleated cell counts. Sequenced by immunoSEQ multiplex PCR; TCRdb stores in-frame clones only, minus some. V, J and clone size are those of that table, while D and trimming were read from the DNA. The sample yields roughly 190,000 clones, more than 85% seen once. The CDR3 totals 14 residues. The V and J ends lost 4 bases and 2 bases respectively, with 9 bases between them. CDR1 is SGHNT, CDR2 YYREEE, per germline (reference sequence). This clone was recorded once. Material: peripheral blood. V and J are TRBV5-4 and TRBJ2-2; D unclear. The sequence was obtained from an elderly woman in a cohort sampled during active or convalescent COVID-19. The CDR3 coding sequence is TGTGCCAGCAGCCGTCAGGATAACACCGGGGAGCTGTTTTTT. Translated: CASSRQDNTGELFF. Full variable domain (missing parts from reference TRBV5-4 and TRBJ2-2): ETGVTQSPTHLIKTRGQQVTLRCSSQSGHNTVSWYQQALGQGPQFIFQYYREEENGRGNFPPRFSGLQFPNYSSELNVNALELDDSALYLCASSRQDNTGELFFGEGSRLTVL.